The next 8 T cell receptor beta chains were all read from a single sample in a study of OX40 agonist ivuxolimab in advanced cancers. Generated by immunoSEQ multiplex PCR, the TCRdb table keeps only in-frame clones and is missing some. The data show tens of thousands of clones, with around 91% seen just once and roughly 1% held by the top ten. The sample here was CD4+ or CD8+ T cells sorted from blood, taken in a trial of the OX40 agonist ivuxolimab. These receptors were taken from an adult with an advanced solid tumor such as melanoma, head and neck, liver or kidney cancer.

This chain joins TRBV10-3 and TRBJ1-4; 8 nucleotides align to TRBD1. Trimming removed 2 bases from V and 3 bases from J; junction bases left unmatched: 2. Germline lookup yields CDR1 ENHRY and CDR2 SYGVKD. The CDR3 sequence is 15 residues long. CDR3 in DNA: TGTGCCATCAGTGAGACGACAGGGGCTAATGAAAAACTGTTTTTT. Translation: CAISETTGANEKLFF.

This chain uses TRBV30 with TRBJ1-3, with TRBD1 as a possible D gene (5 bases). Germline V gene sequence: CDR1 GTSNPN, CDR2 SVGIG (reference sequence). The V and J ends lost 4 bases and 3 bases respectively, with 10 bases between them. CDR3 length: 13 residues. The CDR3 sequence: CAWTGGFGNTIYF. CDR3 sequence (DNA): TGTGCCTGGACCGGGGGTTTTGGAAACACCATATATTTT.

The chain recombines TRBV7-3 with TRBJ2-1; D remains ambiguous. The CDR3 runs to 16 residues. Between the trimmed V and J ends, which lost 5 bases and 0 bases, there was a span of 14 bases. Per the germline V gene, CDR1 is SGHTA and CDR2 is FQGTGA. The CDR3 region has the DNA TGTGCCAGCAGCCCGTACCTTATCTCCTCCTACAATGAGCAGTTCTTC. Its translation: CASSPYLISSYNEQFF.

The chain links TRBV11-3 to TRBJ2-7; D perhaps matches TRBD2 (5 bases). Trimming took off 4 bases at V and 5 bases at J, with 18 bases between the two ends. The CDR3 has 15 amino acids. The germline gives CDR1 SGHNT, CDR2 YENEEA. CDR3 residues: CASSSSHGLGHEQYF. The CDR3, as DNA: TGTGCCAGCAGCTCTAGCCATGGGTTGGGCCACGAGCAGTACTTC.

The CDR3 is CASSLGVDGYSPLHF. The DNA for the CDR3 is TGTGCCAGCAGCTTAGGAGTCGACGGATATTCACCCCTCCACTTT. V usage is TRBV7-2 and J usage is TRBJ1-6; D gene unclear. CDR3 size: 15 residues. Germline V gene sequence: CDR1 SGHTA, CDR2 FQGNSA. V gave up 1 base and J gave up 8 bases, with 12 bases separating them.

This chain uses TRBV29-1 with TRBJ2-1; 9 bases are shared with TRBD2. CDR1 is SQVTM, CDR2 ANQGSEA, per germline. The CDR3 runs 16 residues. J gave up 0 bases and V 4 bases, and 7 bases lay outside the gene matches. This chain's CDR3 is CSVGGRALSSYNEQFF. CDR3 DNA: TGCAGCGTTGGCGGGAGGGCCCTGAGCTCCTACAATGAGCAGTTCTTC.

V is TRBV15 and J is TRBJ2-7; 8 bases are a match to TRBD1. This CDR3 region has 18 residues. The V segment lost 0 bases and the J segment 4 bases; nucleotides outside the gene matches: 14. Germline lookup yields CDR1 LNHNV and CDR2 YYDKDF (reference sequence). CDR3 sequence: CATSRERLPGQDEYEQYF. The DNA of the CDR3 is TGTGCCACCAGCAGAGAACGCCTGCCGGGACAGGATGAATACGAGCAGTACTTC.

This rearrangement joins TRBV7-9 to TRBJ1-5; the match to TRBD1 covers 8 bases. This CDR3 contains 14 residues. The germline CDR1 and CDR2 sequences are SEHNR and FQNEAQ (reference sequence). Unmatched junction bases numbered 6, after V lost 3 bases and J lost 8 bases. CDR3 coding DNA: TGTGCCAGCAGCTTTGACAGGGGAGGTGAGCCCCAGCATTTT. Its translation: CASSFDRGGEPQHF.